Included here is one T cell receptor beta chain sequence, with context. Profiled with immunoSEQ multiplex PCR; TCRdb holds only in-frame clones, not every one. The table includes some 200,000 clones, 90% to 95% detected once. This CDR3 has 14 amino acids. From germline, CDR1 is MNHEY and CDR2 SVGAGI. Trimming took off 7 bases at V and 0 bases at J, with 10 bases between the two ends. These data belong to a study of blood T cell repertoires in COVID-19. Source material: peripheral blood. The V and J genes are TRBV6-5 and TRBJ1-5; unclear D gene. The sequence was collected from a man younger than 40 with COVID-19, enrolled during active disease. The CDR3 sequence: CASMRADSNQPQHF. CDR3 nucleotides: TGTGCCAGCATGCGGGCCGATAGCAATCAGCCCCAGCATTTT.